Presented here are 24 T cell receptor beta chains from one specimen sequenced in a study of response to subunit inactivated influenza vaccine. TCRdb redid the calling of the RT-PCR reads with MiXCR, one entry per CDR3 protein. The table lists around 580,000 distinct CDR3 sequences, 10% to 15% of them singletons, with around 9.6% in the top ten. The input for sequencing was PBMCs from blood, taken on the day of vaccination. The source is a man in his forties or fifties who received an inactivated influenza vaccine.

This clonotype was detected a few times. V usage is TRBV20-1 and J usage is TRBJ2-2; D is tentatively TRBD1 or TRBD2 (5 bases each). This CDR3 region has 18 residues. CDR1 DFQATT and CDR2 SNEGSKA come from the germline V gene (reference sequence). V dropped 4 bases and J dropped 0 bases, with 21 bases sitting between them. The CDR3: CSAKQNKGPTANTGELFF. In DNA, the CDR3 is TGCAGTGCTAAGCAAAACAAGGGACCGACGGCGAACACCGGGGAGCTGTTTTTT.

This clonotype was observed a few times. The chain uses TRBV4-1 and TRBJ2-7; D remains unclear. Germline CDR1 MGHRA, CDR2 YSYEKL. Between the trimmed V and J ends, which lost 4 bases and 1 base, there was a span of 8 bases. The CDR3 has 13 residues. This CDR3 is CASSRHLSYEQYF. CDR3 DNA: TGCGCCAGCAGCCGCCACCTGTCCTACGAGCAGTACTTC.

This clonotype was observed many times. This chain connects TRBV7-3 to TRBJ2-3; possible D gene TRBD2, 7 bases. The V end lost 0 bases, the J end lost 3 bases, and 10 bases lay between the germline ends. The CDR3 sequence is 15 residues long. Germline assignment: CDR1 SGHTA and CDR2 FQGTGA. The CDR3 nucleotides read TGTGCCAGCAGCTTAACGGGGGGGCGGACAGATACGCAGTATTTT. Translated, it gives CASSLTGGRTDTQYF.

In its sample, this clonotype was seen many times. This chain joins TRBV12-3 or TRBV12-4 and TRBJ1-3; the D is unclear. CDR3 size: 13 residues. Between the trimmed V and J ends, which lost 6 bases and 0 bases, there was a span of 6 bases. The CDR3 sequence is CASRDFSGNTIYF. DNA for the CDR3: TGTGCCAGCAGGGACTTCTCTGGAAACACCATATATTTT.

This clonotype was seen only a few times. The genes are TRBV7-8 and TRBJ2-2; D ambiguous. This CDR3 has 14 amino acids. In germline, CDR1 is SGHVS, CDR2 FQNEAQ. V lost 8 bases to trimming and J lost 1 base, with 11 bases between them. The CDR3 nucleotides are TGTGCCAGCCCGGGCCATTTGAACACCGGGGAGCTGTTTTTT. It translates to CASPGHLNTGELFF.

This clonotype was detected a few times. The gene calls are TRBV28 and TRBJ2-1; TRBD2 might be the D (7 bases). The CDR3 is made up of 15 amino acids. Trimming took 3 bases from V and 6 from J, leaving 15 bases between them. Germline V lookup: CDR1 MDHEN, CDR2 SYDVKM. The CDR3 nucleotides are TGTGCCAGCAGTTTGGGGGGGCGTATGCGCAATGAGCAGTTCTTC. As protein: CASSLGGRMRNEQFF.

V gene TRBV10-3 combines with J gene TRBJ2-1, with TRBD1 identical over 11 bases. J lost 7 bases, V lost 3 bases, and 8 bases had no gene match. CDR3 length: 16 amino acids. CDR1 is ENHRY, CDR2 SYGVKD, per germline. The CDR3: CAISDPGQGAGNEQFF. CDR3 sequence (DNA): TGTGCCATCAGTGACCCTGGACAGGGGGCTGGGAATGAGCAGTTCTTC.

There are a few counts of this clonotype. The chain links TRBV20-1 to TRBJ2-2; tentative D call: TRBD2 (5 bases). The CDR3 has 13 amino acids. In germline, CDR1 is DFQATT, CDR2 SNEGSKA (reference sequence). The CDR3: CSAPRGNTGELFF. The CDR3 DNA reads TGCAGCGCCCCCCGGGGTAACACCGGGGAGCTGTTTTTT.

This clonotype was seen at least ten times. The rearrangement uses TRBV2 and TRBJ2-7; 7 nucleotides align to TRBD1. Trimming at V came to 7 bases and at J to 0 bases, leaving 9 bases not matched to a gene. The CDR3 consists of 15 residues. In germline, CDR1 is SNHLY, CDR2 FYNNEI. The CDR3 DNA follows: TGTGCCAGCATCGTCGACAGGGCGAGCTCCTACGAGCAGTACTTC. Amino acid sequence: CASIVDRASSYEQYF.

Written as DNA, the CDR3 is TGCGCCAGCAGCCAAGATCTTACTGTCACGGCCCAGCATTTT. It yields the protein CASSQDLTVTAQHF. The chain uses TRBV4-3 and TRBJ1-5; D uncertain. The CDR3 consists of 14 residues. CDR1 is LGHNA and CDR2 is YSLEER in the germline V gene. V was pared by 0 bases and J by 11 bases, with 14 bases between.

DNA of the CDR3: TGTGCCAGCAGGTTTCCTGGTAGCACCGGGGAGCTGTTTTTT. Translating it yields CASRFPGSTGELFF. V and J are TRBV7-2 and TRBJ2-2, with unresolved D. Trimming cost V 6 bases and J 4 bases, with 12 bases left between them. The CDR3 covers 14 residues. Germline V gene data show CDR1 as SGHTA and CDR2 as FQGNSA.

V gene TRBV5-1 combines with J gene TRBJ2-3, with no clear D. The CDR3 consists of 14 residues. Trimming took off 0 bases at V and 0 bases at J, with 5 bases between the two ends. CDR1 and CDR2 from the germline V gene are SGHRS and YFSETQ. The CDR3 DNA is TGCGCCAGCAGCTTGGATGTAAGCACAGATACGCAGTATTTT. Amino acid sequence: CASSLDVSTDTQYF. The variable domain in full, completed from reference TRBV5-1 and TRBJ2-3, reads KAGVTQTPRYLIKTRGQQVTLSCSPISGHRSVSWYQQTPGQGLQFLFEYFSETQRNKGNFPGRFSGRQFSNSRSEMNVSTLELGDSALYLCASSLDVSTDTQYFGPGTRLTVL.

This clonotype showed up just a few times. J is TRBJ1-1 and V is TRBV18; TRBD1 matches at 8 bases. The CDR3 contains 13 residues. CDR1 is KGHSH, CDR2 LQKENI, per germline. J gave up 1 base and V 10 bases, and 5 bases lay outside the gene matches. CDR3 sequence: CAMTGDRNTEAFF. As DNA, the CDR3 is TGTGCCATGACAGGGGATAGGAACACTGAAGCTTTCTTT.

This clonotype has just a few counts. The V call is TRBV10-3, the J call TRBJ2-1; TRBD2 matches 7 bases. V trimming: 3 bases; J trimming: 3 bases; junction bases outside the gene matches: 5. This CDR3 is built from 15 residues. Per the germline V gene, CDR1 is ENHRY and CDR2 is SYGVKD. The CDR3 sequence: CAISDVGLVYNEQFF. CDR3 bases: TGTGCCATCAGTGATGTTGGACTAGTCTACAATGAGCAGTTCTTC.

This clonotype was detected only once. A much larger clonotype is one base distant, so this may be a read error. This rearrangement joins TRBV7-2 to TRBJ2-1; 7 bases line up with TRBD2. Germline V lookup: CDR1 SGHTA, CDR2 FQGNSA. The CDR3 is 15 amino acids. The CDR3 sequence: CASSPVAGVGYERFF. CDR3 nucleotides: TGTGCCAGCAGCCCGGTGGCGGGAGTGGGATATGAGCGGTTCTTC. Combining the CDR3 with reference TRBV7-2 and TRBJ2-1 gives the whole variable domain GAGVSQSPSNKVTEKGKDVELRCDPISGHTALYWYRQSLGQGLEFLIYFQGNSAPDKSGLPSDRFSAERTGGSVSTLTIQRTQQEDSAVYLCASSPVAGVGYERFFGPGTRLTVL.

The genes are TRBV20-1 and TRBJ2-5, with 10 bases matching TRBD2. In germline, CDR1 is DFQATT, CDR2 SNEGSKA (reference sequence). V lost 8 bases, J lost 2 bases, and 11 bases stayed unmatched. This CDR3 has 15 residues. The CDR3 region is CSPRGTSGNQETQYF. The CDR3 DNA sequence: TGCAGTCCGCGGGGCACTAGCGGGAATCAAGAGACCCAGTACTTC.

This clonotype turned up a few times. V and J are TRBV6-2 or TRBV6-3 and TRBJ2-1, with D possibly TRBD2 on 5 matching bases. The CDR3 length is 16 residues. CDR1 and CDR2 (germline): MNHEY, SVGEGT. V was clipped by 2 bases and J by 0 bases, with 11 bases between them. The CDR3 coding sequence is TGTGCCAGCAGTTACCGTGCGGGTAGCTCCTACAATGAGCAGTTCTTC. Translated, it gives CASSYRAGSSYNEQFF.

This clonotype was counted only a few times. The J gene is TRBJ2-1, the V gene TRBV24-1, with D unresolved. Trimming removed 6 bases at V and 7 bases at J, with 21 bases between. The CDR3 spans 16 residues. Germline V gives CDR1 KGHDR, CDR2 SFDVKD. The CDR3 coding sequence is TGTGCCACCAGTCAAACCCTAGGATACGGGCATAATGAGCAGTTCTTC. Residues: CATSQTLGYGHNEQFF.

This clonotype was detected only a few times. The CDR3 nucleotides read TGTGCCAGCAGCGTACGGACCTACGAGCAGTACTTC. This gives the protein CASSVRTYEQYF. The V gene is TRBV7-9, the J gene TRBJ2-7, with no clear D. This CDR3 is 12 amino acids long. Trimming stripped 5 bases from V and 2 bases from J, with 7 bases between. Germline CDR1 SEHNR, CDR2 FQNEAQ (reference sequence).

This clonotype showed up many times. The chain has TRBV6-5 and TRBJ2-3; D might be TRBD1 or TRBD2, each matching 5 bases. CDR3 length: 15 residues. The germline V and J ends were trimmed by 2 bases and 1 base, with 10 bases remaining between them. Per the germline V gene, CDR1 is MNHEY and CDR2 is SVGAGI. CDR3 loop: CASSYGGRRTDTQYF. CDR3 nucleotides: TGTGCCAGCAGTTACGGGGGTAGGCGCACAGATACGCAGTATTTT.

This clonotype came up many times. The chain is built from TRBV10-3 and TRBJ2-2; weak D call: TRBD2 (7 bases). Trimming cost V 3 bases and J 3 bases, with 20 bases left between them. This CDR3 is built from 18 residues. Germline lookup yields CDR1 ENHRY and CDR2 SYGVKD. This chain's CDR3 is CAISDTFTGGLDTGELFF. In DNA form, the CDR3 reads TGTGCCATCAGTGACACATTCACGGGGGGCTTGGACACCGGGGAGCTGTTTTTT.

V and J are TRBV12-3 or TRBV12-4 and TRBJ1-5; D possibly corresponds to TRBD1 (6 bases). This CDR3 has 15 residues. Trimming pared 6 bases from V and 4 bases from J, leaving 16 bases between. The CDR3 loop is CASRLGTPLNQPQHF. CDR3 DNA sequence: TGTGCCAGCAGACTCGGGACACCCCTAAATCAGCCCCAGCATTTT.

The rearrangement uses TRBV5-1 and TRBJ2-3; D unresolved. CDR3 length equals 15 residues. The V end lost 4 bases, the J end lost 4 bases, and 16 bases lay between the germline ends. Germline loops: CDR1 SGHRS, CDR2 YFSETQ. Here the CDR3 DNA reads TGCGCCAGCAGCGTCCGGGCCTCGGAAGCAGATACGCAGTATTTT. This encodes CASSVRASEADTQYF.

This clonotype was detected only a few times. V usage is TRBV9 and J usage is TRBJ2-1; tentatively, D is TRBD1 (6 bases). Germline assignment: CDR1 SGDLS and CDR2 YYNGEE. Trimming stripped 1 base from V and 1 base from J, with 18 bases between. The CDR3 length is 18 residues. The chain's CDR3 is CASSVTVFGGDSYNEQFF. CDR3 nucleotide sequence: TGTGCCAGCAGCGTAACGGTATTTGGGGGCGATTCCTACAATGAGCAGTTCTTC.